This T cell receptor beta chain was recovered during a study of cytomegalovirus exposure and HLA in healthy donors. Findings of the study overall: Within an earlier analysis, most TCR beta V segments proved productive either about 87% or about 30% of the time. Under in vitro conditions, three CMV-associated chains were confirmed as specific for CMV antigens. Presence/absence analyses assumed roughly uniform sequencing depth across donors. Among the most significant clusters, several appeared linked to common viral pathogens in a later analysis.

Both 60 Vbeta primers and 13 Jbeta primers went into the PCR. Sequenced by immunoSEQ multiplex PCR; TCRdb stores in-frame clones only, minus some. Of 53,000 or so clones listed, approximately 75% are singletons. As regards this clone: Its antigen is unidentified.

Looked up from germline, CDR1 is LGHNA and CDR2 is YNFKEQ. The CDR3 runs 16 residues. Trimming stripped 4 bases from V and 0 bases from J, with 12 bases between. The chain joins TRBV4-2 to TRBJ2-2; D not certain. The source is a man aged 30 to 39 in good health and CMV-seropositive. Sample: PBMCs. This CDR3 is CASSPTPPSNTGELFF. The CDR3 coding sequence is TGTGCCAGCAGCCCCACACCCCCTTCGAACACCGGGGAGCTGTTTTTT.